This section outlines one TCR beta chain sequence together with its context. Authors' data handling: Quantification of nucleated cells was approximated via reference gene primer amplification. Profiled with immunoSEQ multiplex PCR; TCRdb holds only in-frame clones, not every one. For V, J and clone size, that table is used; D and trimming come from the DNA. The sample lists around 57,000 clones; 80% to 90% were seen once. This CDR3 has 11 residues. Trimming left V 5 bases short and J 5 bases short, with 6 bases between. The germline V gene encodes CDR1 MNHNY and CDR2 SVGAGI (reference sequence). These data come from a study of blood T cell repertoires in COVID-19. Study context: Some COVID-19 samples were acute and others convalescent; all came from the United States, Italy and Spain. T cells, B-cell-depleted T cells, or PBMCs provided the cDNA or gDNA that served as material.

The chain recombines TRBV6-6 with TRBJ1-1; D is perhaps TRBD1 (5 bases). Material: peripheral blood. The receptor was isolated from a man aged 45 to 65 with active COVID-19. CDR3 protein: CASSGGTEAFF. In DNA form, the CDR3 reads TGTGCCAGCAGTGGGGGGACTGAAGCTTTCTTT.